The present entry profiles one T cell receptor beta chain with its context. This specimen belongs to a study of blood T cell repertoires in COVID-19. Libraries were prepared by immunoSEQ multiplex PCR; TCRdb keeps only in-frame clonotypes and omits some of them. The table lists roughly 430,000 clones, approximately 85% of them singletons. The receptor comes from a woman in her thirties or forties with acute COVID-19. The sequenced sample consisted of PBMCs or T cells enriched from blood (not recorded which).

CDR3 coding DNA: TGCAGCGTTGCCCTCCCAGGGGATTTGGGCACTGAAGCTTTCTTT. Amino acid sequence: CSVALPGDLGTEAFF. V gene TRBV29-1 combines with J gene TRBJ1-1, with D maybe TRBD1 (6 bases). Trimming pared 4 bases from V and 4 bases from J, leaving 19 bases between. This CDR3 spans 15 amino acids. Germline-derived CDR1 and CDR2 are SQVTM and ANQGSEA.